There are a few counts of the clone carrying this T cell receptor beta chain. This sample is drawn from a study of cytotoxic CD8 clonotypes in ibrutinib-treated CLL. The repertoire was sequenced with immunoSEQ multiplex PCR; TCRdb's copy has only in-frame clones and lacks some. Here the sample spans over 250,000 clones, around 69% being singletons. The CDR3 loop spans 16 amino acids. Trimming stripped 3 bases from V and 8 bases from J, with 20 bases between. Germline lookup yields CDR1 MGHRA and CDR2 YSYEKL. The chain is built from TRBV4-1 and TRBJ2-1; D tentatively reads TRBD1 or TRBD2 (6 bases each). This clonotype was sampled from a human donor with chronic lymphocytic leukemia. Sequencing was performed on PBMCs, taken at disease progression, from a patient treated with ibrutinib. The CDR3 loop is CASSQRGDIPVYEQFF. The CDR3 DNA follows: TGCGCCAGCAGCCAGAGGGGGGACATTCCCGTCTATGAGCAGTTCTTC.